This T cell receptor (beta chain) is drawn from a study of radiation and T cells in renal cell carcinoma (dated by TCRdb to 2020 to 2021). At the level of the whole study: TCR beta sequencing covered 55 or so samples in total, comprising around 26 tumors and roughly 27 peripheral blood samples. In the 45 to 65 samples combined, 4 million to 5 million unique CDR3 nucleotide sequences were found, encoding approximately 2,900,000 unique CDR3 amino acid sequences.

The time point label, as the study defines it: tumor resected at nephrectomy. Per the publication, the treatment or condition label means: treatment-naive control, cytoreductive nephrectomy. Control tumors came from treatment-naive renal cell carcinoma patients who underwent cytoreductive nephrectomy without prior radiation. All patients had renal cell carcinoma with clear cell pathology. Control tumors used for TCR sequencing were obtained from a handful of females and approximately eleven males (median age about 50 years, range about 40 to 90) and were resected from about 2010 to 2015. Tumors were dissociated mechanically, digested with collagenase/hyaluronidase at 37 degrees C, processed in gentleMACS C tubes, and stored in liquid nitrogen. Genomic DNA for TCR sequencing was prepared using the QIAamp DNA Blood Mini Kit (Qiagen). The analyses included only samples that passed all quality control checks.

CDR1 and CDR2, per the germline V gene, are MNHNS and SASEGT. The CDR3 runs 14 residues from the cysteine to the phenylalanine. Kept here is only the CDR3 DNA, which spans 42 bases and is read in frame from base 1. Clipping removes 3 bases from V and 7 bases from J, with 8 as the unmatched junction base count. Results and caveats for the whole study, not just this receptor: Intratumoral heterogeneity went uncaptured because the only tumor material available was small regions of 0.95 to 1 g. With a single-armed trial design, the study had no way to address how radiation dose or scheduling affects the TCR repertoire. Higher TCR clonality was observed in irradiated tumors than in controls, with an average of roughly 50% of the repertoire accounted for by the top 100 clonotypes, compared with around 45% in nephrectomy-only tumors. Irradiated tumors contained more dominant CDR3 motifs, and these motifs occupied a larger share of the repertoire than in control tumors.

Concerning this clone itself: Its target antigen remains unknown. Base quality data are lacking; no much larger clone is found one base away.

Following the manufacturer's recommendations, the immunoSEQ kit was used to generate TCR beta libraries from genomic DNA. For library preparation, a first multiplex PCR was performed with proprietary primers, followed by a second PCR in which unique barcodes were added, and bead cleanups were performed after each round. Each sample batch included a kit-provided positive control reaction and a negative control reaction. The final libraries were assessed on an Agilent 4200 TapeStation D1000 ScreenTape, pooled by volume, and quantified by qPCR. Sequencing was performed on an Illumina NextSeq500 with a MidOutput 150-cycle cartridge, and 156 Read1 and 15 Index1 cycles were run with kit custom primers. The pooled library was loaded at around 1.1 pM with an approximately 18% PhiX control spike-in. Processing in the source paper ran as follows. Vendor-processed data were analyzed in R, and a clonotype was defined as all T cells sharing the same CDR3 nucleotide sequence. In the clone abundance analyses, frequencies in each sample were normalized to that sample's 10,000 most abundant clones. Public T cell clones, averaging fewer than five per sample, were removed before analysis. Dominant motif analysis used ImmunoMap with the PAM10 matrix, gap penalty 30 and homology threshold 0.3; motifs with cumulative frequency at least 0.01 counted as dominant. TCRdb limited this immuneACCESS table to in-frame rearrangements with V and J called. A share of clones is missing; checked studies link under half to unresolved V genes, and the rest is unexplained. D and trimming come from the DNA, and the V and J calls and clone size come from that table. The sample table contains 13,000 to 15,000 clones; only one count was recorded for around 62% of them. The ten largest make up under 20% of the sample.

The sequence joins TRBV6-1 to TRBJ1-1; 7 central nucleotides agree with TRBD1. This sequence originates from a man aged 55 to 70 with renal cell carcinoma. The sequencing here drew on tumor tissue, taken from a patient whose treatment was nephrectomy without radiotherapy. The DNA reads TGTGCCAGCAGTGAGAACAGGGGTTGGAGTGAAGCTTTCTTT. It translates as CASSENRGWSEAFF.